The 16 T cell receptor beta chains below were found in one sample sequenced in a study of blood T cell repertoires in COVID-19. This table comes from immunoSEQ multiplex PCR, and its TCRdb copy is limited to in-frame clones, with some not included. Of fewer than 35,000 clones listed, less than 85% are singletons. The sequenced material came from peripheral blood. The receptor source for this set is a man of 80 years or more with active or convalescent COVID-19.

J is TRBJ1-5 and V is TRBV5-1; no definite D call. Germline V gene sequence: CDR1 SGHRS, CDR2 YFSETQ. The CDR3 runs 15 residues. Between the trimmed V and J ends, which lost 1 base and 0 bases, there was a span of 8 bases. CDR3 amino acids: CASSLSGYSNQPQHF. CDR3 DNA: TGCGCCAGCAGCTTGTCGGGGTATAGCAATCAGCCCCAGCATTTT.

This chain connects TRBV6-4 to TRBJ2-3; D is unresolved. The CDR3 is made up of 13 amino acids. V dropped 3 bases and J dropped 1 base, with 5 bases sitting between them. Germline assignment: CDR1 MRHNA and CDR2 SNTAGT. CDR3 residues: CASSDHGTDTQYF. In DNA form, the CDR3 reads TGTGCCAGCAGTGATCATGGCACAGATACGCAGTATTTT.

The chain joins TRBV2 to TRBJ2-5, with no clear D. This CDR3 comprises 17 residues. The germline gives CDR1 SNHLY, CDR2 FYNNEI. With 0 bases removed from V and 4 bases from J, the gap between germline ends came to 18 bases. The CDR3: CASSEASFTFPRETQYF. CDR3 in DNA: TGTGCCAGCAGTGAAGCGTCTTTCACGTTCCCGAGAGAGACCCAGTACTTC.

This clone appeared a single time. The rearrangement links TRBV7-9 to TRBJ1-1; 7 bases align to TRBD1. The CDR3 totals 13 residues. J lost 0 bases, V lost 8 bases, and 3 bases had no gene match. The germline V gene encodes CDR1 SEHNR and CDR2 FQNEAQ (reference sequence). The CDR3 is CASPGQVNTEAFF. DNA for the CDR3: TGTGCCAGCCCAGGACAGGTGAACACTGAAGCTTTCTTT.

The gene calls are TRBV3-1 (or the pseudogene TRBV3-2) and TRBJ1-5; 7 bases are shared with TRBD1. The CDR3 length is 13 residues. With V trimmed by 0 bases and J by 11 bases, 4 bases remained unmatched. Germline lookup yields CDR1 LGHDT and CDR2 YNNKEL (reference sequence). The CDR3 nucleotides read TGTGCCAGCAGCCAAGACGACAGGGCAACCCAGCATTTT. Residues: CASSQDDRATQHF.

This chain joins TRBV9 and TRBJ1-2, with TRBD1 identical over 8 bases. From germline, CDR1 is SGDLS and CDR2 YYNGEE. The CDR3 extends over 13 amino acids. V lost 4 bases, J lost 4 bases, and 3 bases stayed unmatched. This CDR3 is CASSPTGGYGYTF. Written as DNA, the CDR3 is TGTGCCAGCAGCCCTACAGGGGGCTATGGCTACACCTTC.

J is TRBJ1-2 and V is TRBV2; the D is unclear. V was pared by 1 base and J by 8 bases, with 8 bases between. The CDR3 covers 12 residues. In germline, CDR1 is SNHLY, CDR2 FYNNEI. In DNA, the CDR3 is TGTGCCAGCAGTGAAGATCCGGGAGGCTACACCTTC. It is translated as CASSEDPGGYTF. Complete variable domain (other parts from reference TRBV2 and TRBJ1-2): EPEVTQTPSHQVTQMGQEVILRCVPISNHLYFYWYRQILGQKVEFLVSFYNNEISEKSEIFDDQFSVERPDGSNFTLKIRSTKLEDSAMYFCASSEDPGGYTFGSGTRLTVV.

This clone was picked up a small number of times. The chain joins TRBV7-3 to TRBJ2-3; 12 bases match TRBD2. Germline CDR1 reads SGHTA; CDR2 reads FQGTGA. The CDR3 sequence is 14 residues long. With 8 bases clipped from V and 7 bases from J, the junction kept 7 bases outside the gene matches. The CDR3 DNA reads as TGTGCCAGCGCCCTAGCGGGGGGGCTGAATACGCAGTATTTT. Amino acids: CASALAGGLNTQYF.

The rearrangement uses TRBV7-8 and TRBJ2-7; weak D call: TRBD2 (5 bases). Looked up from germline, CDR1 is SGHVS and CDR2 is FQNEAQ. This CDR3 contains 14 residues. V shed 5 bases and J shed 0 bases, with 11 bases lying between them. CDR3 amino acids: CASSHGEHSYEQYF. The CDR3 DNA reads TGTGCCAGCAGCCACGGGGAACACTCCTACGAGCAGTACTTC.

The V gene is TRBV7-8, the J gene TRBJ2-1; 11 nucleotides agree with TRBD1. The CDR3 length is 17 residues. Germline loops: CDR1 SGHVS, CDR2 FQNEAQ. V lost 5 bases and J lost 7; bases outside the gene matches: 13. CDR3: CASSPDRTGGPMNEQFF. CDR3 sequence (DNA): TGTGCCAGCAGCCCAGATAGGACAGGGGGCCCGATGAATGAGCAGTTCTTC.

The CDR3 reads CASSYSGTSGLNNEQFF. CDR3 DNA: TGTGCCAGCAGTTACTCCGGGACTAGCGGGCTGAACAATGAGCAGTTCTTC. The chain carries TRBV6-2 or TRBV6-3 and TRBJ2-1, with 12 nucleotides matching TRBD2. V shed 0 bases and J 5 bases; nucleotides not matched to a gene: 5. Germline V lookup: CDR1 MNHEY, CDR2 SVGEGT. The CDR3 length is 17 residues.

V gene TRBV10-3 combines with J gene TRBJ1-6; D remains ambiguous. V lost 1 base and J lost 11, with 9 bases in between. CDR3 length: 13 amino acids. From germline, CDR1 is ENHRY and CDR2 SYGVKD. CDR3 DNA: TGTGCCATCAGTGAGTACAACAGAACACCCCTCCACTTT. Amino acids: CAISEYNRTPLHF.

The J gene is TRBJ1-6, the V gene TRBV2, with a tentative D call TRBD1 (6 bases). Trimming removed 4 bases at V and 7 bases at J, with 11 bases between. The germline V gene encodes CDR1 SNHLY and CDR2 FYNNEI. The CDR3 is made up of 14 amino acids. As DNA, the CDR3 is TGTGCCAGCAGTGTGAGGACAGCAAATTCACCCCTCCACTTT. Its protein is CASSVRTANSPLHF.

The V gene is TRBV3-1 (or the pseudogene TRBV3-2), the J gene TRBJ1-2, with 8 nucleotides matching TRBD1. Trimming removed 2 bases from V and 5 bases from J; junction bases left unmatched: 10. This CDR3 has 16 amino acids. The germline CDR1 and CDR2 sequences are LGHDT and YNNKEL (reference sequence). CDR3 loop: CASSQYQGARQYGYTF. The CDR3 nucleotides read TGTGCCAGCAGCCAATACCAGGGGGCGCGTCAGTATGGCTACACCTTC.

The gene calls are TRBV9 and TRBJ1-1; D uncertain. CDR3 size: 13 residues. The V end was cut by 3 bases, the J end by 0 bases, with 6 bases between. The germline V gene encodes CDR1 SGDLS and CDR2 YYNGEE. The CDR3, as DNA: TGTGCCAGCAGCGGAGTGGTGAACACTGAAGCTTTCTTT. As protein: CASSGVVNTEAFF.

Only one count was recorded for this clone. V and J are TRBV19 and TRBJ1-2; a possible D gene is TRBD1 (6 bases). This CDR3 contains 13 residues. Trimming cost V 5 bases and J 5 bases, with 12 bases left between them. Germline assignment: CDR1 LNHDA and CDR2 SQIVND (reference sequence). As DNA, the CDR3 is TGTGCCAGTAGTGATGACAGGAAATATGGCTACACCTTC. Its translation: CASSDDRKYGYTF. Based on the CDR3 plus reference TRBV19 and TRBJ1-2, the full variable domain is DGGITQSPKYLFRKEGQNVTLSCEQNLNHDAMYWYRQDPGQGLRLIYYSQIVNDFQKGDIAEGYSVSREKKESFPLTVTSAQKNPTAFYLCASSDDRKYGYTFGSGTRLTVV.